This TCR beta chain was sequenced during a study of patients and donors after allogeneic stem cell transplantation. Trimming stripped 6 bases from V and 5 bases from J, with 11 bases between. Germline V lookup: CDR1 SQVTM, CDR2 ANQGSEA. The CDR3 totals 11 residues. This clonotype was counted between two and nine times. MiXCR, applied by TCRdb to the RT-PCR reads, yields one record per CDR3 protein. The sample holds fewer than 60,000 distinct CDR3 sequences, less than 15% seen once. Material: blood, either unsorted or a sorted T cell fraction (not recorded which). This sequence was found in a human donor who was either an allogeneic HSCT recipient or a stem cell or donor lymphocyte infusion donor (not recorded which). It is not recorded whose cells these are; they may come from a transplant donor. The chain joins TRBV29-1 to TRBJ2-7; tentative D call: TRBD1 (6 bases). CDR3 DNA sequence: TGCAGCGTCCAGAGGGGGAACGAGCAGTACTTC. Protein sequence: CSVQRGNEQYF.